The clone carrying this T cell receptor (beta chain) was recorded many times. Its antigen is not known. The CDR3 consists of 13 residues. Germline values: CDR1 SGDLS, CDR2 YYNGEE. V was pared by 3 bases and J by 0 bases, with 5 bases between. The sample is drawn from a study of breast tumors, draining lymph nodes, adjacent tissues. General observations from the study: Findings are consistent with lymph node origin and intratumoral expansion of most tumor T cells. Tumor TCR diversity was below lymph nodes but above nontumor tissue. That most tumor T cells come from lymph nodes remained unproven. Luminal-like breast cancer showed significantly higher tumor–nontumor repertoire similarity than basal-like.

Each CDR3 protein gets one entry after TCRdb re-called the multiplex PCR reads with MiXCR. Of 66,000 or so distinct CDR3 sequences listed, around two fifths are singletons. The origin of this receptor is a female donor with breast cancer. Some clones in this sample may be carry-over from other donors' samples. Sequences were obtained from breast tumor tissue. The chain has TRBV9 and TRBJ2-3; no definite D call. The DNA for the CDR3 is TGTGCCAGCAGCGGGATTAGCACAGATACGCAGTATTTT. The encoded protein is CASSGISTDTQYF. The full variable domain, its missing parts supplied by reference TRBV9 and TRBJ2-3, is DSGVTQTPKHLITATGQRVTLRCSPRSGDLSVYWYQQSLDQGLQFLIQYYNGEERAKGNILERFSAQQFPDLHSELNLSSLELGDSALYFCASSGISTDTQYFGPGTRLTVL.